The following is a T cell receptor beta chain sequence with its context. The antigen this receptor binds is unknown. No per-base quality is available; no much larger clone lies one base away. The cohort comprised 666 healthy bone marrow donors. Cohort members were all nominally healthy when sampled, although unrecorded immune exposures were likely present. The donor tested CMV seronegative, placing the donor among the 350 to 400 seronegative members of the cohort. A peripheral blood sample was collected from each donor, and TCR beta sequencing was performed on peripheral blood mononuclear cells. The Qiagen DNeasy Blood Extraction Kit was used to extract genomic DNA from the blood cell samples. CDR1 and CDR2 (SGDLS, YYNGEE) derive from the germline V gene. Counted from cysteine to phenylalanine, this CDR3 has 15 amino acids. CDR3 DNA only is kept here, 45 bases in frame from base 1. Germline trimming: 2 bases from V, 3 bases from J; junction bases outside gene matches: 6.

These data originate in a study of cytomegalovirus exposure and HLA in healthy donors (dated by TCRdb to about 2017). For the wider study: In an earlier analysis of about 560 of the donors, 250 to 350 Gb of sequence data and approximately 120 million unique TCR beta sequences from about 179 million T cells were reported. To decide whether each TCR beta V gene segment behaved as functional or pseudogenic, an earlier analysis of 587 of the donors relied on high-throughput TCR beta sequencing. An early release that covered roughly 600 HLA-typed donors contained approximately 300 gigabases of sequencing data and 70 million to 100 million unique TCR sequences. The study combined high-throughput TCR immunosequencing, statistical association of individual TCRs with disease status, and machine learning to predict cytomegalovirus infection status. A later genetic analysis used genome-wide SNP genotypes for about 60% of the roughly 700 donors, treating that subset as a discovery cohort. HLA typing covered class I and class II loci at four-digit resolution. Among a few hundred genotyped donors of the cohort, an average of roughly 240,000 unique TCR beta nucleotide sequences were sequenced per donor, 15% to 20% of them non-productive. Besides the first cohort of roughly 700 subjects, a separate validation cohort made up of 120 different subjects was used. Every repertoire in the discovery cohort had been generated on one and the same sequencing platform. The study aimed to test whether signatures of past pathogen exposure could be identified by cataloging public T cell receptors. Of the 350 to 400 genotyped donors, about 80% fell in the genetic ancestry cluster associated with self-reported Caucasian donors. The study profiled the T cell repertoires of some 610 subjects by immunosequencing and related them to cytomegalovirus serostatus. Typing coverage differed by locus: A, B, C, DRB1 and DQB1 were typed in about 629-640 donors, DQA1 in 522, DPA1 in approximately 600, and DPB1 in just under 480. Alongside the repertoire data, information on donor age, sex, ethnicity and CMV serostatus was compiled. In the later analysis, no new phenotypic data were used to find candidate immune exposures; instead, reliance was placed on TCR beta sequences and their occurrence across donors. Four to six DR-DQ haplotypes were handled as single units for association and clustering because linkage in the cohort was strong. A later analysis re-examined previously published TCR beta repertoires from more than 550 donors and added high-resolution HLA genotyping to investigate patterns of TCR occurrence. The research as a whole found: V-gene and J-gene trimming of TCR beta chains was associated with a missense DCLRE1C variant in a later genetic analysis, and the association was replicated in an independent cohort. In vitro tests confirmed that three of the cytomegalovirus-associated TCR beta chains recognize cytomegalovirus antigens. The 87-base-pair reads could not distinguish some IMGT-functional V segments, including TRBV6-2 and TRBV6-3, so those segments were excluded. In a later analysis, HLA-associated TCR beta chains showed more clonal expansion and lower generation probabilities than non-associated chains that were equally common. Presence/absence analyses assumed roughly uniform sequencing depth across donors, an assumption that may not hold. Because some donors lacked HLA typing at each locus, the association tests relied only on the typed subset. In a later analysis, TCR association rates were found to vary across HLA loci, with the most associated TCRs seen for DRB1 alleles and the fewest for HLA-C alleles. Most TCR sequences were observed very rarely across donors, whereas some public TCRs were present in many individuals. A later analysis reported that several top co-occurrence clusters appeared linked to parvovirus B19, influenza, CMV and Epstein-Barr virus. The authors suggested that the approach could potentially be generalized to other disease states and immunological phenotypes. A later genetic analysis reported fewer N-insertions in productive TCRs among donors in an Asian-associated ancestry cluster than the approximately 670-donor mean. A further reported finding was that TCR beta sequences accurately predicted the HLA-A and HLA-B alleles for most subjects in the first cohort. Linkage disequilibrium might explain the correlated functional status among segregating V segments, but an unknown experimental factor could not be ruled out. In the study, 164 TCR beta chains were listed as associated with cytomegalovirus. This cohort had only TCR beta chains sequenced, and the lack of alpha or paired-chain data limited which features could be detected. The classifier was reported to diagnose cytomegalovirus status with high specificity and sensitivity in both the original and validation cohorts. A later analysis found that most CMV-associated TCR beta chains appeared HLA-restricted, with HLA associations seemingly driven largely by CMV exposure. Over 15 rarely observed V segments, including chromosome 9 orphons, were excluded from the earlier analysis of some 590 of the donors because counts were too low. The sequencing pipeline was judged likely to have produced a cluster of highly shared sequence variants as a technical artifact. In an earlier analysis of about 540 of the donors, most TCR beta V segments were observed in productive rearrangements about 90% or about 30% of the time, broadly matching IMGT annotations. In a later analysis, around 17,000 TCR beta sequences were associated with specific HLA alleles at a false discovery rate of 0.05. Assigning TCR associations to individual alleles was difficult when HLA alleles, especially DR and DQ, strongly co-occurred. CMV serostatus was the only immune exposure information available for the cohort.

Receptor libraries were prepared by the immunoSEQ multiplex PCR assay. For the multiplex PCR, a mixture combining 60 forward primers for TCR Vbeta segments and 13 reverse primers for TCR Jbeta segments was used. The CDR3 region of rearranged TCR beta genes was amplified from genomic DNA by a multiplex PCR assay. On the Illumina HiSeq System, the amplified TCR beta libraries were sequenced as 87-base-pair reads. The study's processing was this. A later analysis counted about 80 million unique TCR beta chains across the 550 to 750 repertoires, and 10 million to 11 million of these chains were shared by at least two donors. Raw reads were error-corrected and collapsed into unique sequences by a nearest-neighbor algorithm in which closely related sequences were merged to remove PCR and sequencing errors. CDR3 sequences were aligned to IMGT reference sequences to assign V, D and J gene segments. For a sequence to be retained, at least a six-nucleotide match to both a V gene segment and a J gene segment was required. Rearrangements were called productive when the CDR3 lacked stop codons and stayed in frame with V and J; all others were non-productive. Following IMGT convention, CDR3 was defined as the stretch from the second conserved V-encoded cysteine up to the conserved J-encoded phenylalanine. Sequences without an unambiguous match to a single V gene segment were excluded from the earlier analysis of several hundred of the donors. An earlier analysis of around 600 of the donors classified V segments as functional when productive rearrangements were above 56.7% and as segregating when the standard deviation between donors was above 5%. To diagnose cytomegalovirus status from the catalog of TCR beta chain sequences, a statistical classification framework was built. V and J gene assignment, in a later analysis, came from comparing TCR nucleotide sequences with IMGT/GENE-DB human TR gene sequences. In a later analysis, CDR3 sequences and most-parsimonious VDJ recombination scenarios were assigned using the TCRdist pipeline. In a later analysis, every TCR beta chain was defined by the combination of its CDR3 amino acid sequence and its V-gene family, and reads without a unique V-gene family were dropped. As a way to deal with suspected cross-contamination and a sequencing artifact, a later analysis dropped 450 to 700 nucleotide sequences that were highly shared and had low generation probability. In a later analysis, a clonal expansion index was calculated for each public chain from normalized within-repertoire ranks of inferred template counts. In a later analysis, generation probabilities were computed with a VDJ recombination model fitted to out-of-frame rearrangements, and the resulting probabilities were checked against IGoR. In a later analysis, TCR-TCR, TCR-HLA and TCR-CMV co-occurrence was scored with hypergeometric tests, and a repertoire-size bias correction was applied to TCR pairs. To estimate false discovery rates, a later analysis permuted the HLA or CMV assignments 20 times. In a later analysis, co-occurring TCRs were grouped using DBSCAN, with TCRdist sequence similarity added in when clustering inside HLA-allele-positive subsets. Repertoires with fewer than 30,000 or more than 120,000 public chains, plus five repertoires with anomalous nucleotide sharing, were excluded from co-occurrence clustering. TCRdb mirrors the immuneACCESS table, restricted to in-frame sequences. Some clones are absent from its copies; in checked studies, under half trace to an unresolved V gene, and the reason for the others is unknown. For V, J and clone size, that table is used; D and trimming come from the DNA. This sample is represented by about 120,000 clones; about 80% of them were singletons. The ten largest clones take up approximately 1.5% of the sample.

The V and J segments used are TRBV9 and TRBJ2-7, with TRBD1 identical over 9 junction bases. Sequenced material: PBMCs. This TCR derives from a woman between 18 and 29 years old in good health and CMV-seronegative. The CDR3 here reads CASSVGTGMRYEQYF. The DNA sequence follows: TGTGCCAGCAGCGTCGGGACAGGGATGCGCTACGAGCAGTACTTC.